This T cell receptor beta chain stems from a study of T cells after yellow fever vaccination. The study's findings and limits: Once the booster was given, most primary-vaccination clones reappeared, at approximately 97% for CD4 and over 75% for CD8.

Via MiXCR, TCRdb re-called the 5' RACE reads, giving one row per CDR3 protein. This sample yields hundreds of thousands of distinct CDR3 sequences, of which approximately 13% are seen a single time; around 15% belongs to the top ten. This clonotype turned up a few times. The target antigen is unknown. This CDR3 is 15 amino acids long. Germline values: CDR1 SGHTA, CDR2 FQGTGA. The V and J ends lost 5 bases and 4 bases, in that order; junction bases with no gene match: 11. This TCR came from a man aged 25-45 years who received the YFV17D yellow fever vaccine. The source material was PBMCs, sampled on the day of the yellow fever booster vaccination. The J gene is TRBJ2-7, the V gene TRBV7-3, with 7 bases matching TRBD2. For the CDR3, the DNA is TGTGCCAGCAGCCCGACGGCGGGAGTGGGTTACGAGCAGTACTTC. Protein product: CASSPTAGVGYEQYF.